The rows below give T cell receptor beta chains drawn from one sample of a study of CD8 T cells in Susac syndrome. TCRdb recomputed calls from the immunoSEQ multiplex PCR reads with MiXCR, one row per CDR3 protein. Of about 190,000 distinct CDR3 sequences in the sample, approximately 96% were seen once. Sample: CD4+ T cells from PBMCs. The receptor source for this set is a human donor with Susac syndrome. Both conserved end residues are part of each CDR3. The D gene is left open where the match is weak. Clone size appears in some rows only: once, few, many, or a class for an expanded clone.

J,D,size,V,DNA,CDR3
TRBJ1-1,.,.,TRBV27,TGTGCCAGCGGAATTTACAGGGAGAGAACTGAAGCTTTCTTT,CASGIYRERTEAFF
TRBJ1-3,.,.,TRBV29-1,TGCAGCGTCCGCCTCTCTGGAAACACCATATATTTT,CSVRLSGNTIYF
TRBJ1-3,.,once,TRBV14,TGTGCCAGCAGCCCCATGACAGTACCTGGAAACACCATATATTTT,CASSPMTVPGNTIYF
TRBJ2-1,.,.,TRBV6-6,TGTGCCAGCAGTTACTCGTATAGCTCCAATGAGCAGTTCTTC,CASSYSYSSNEQFF
TRBJ2-7,.,.,TRBV12-3/TRBV12-4,TGTGCCAGCAGTAACCGGGGCTACGAGCAGTACTTC,CASSNRGYEQYF
TRBJ2-7,.,.,TRBV28,TGTGCCAGCAGTGCTCCGGGTCCGAGCTACGAGCAGTACTTC,CASSAPGPSYEQYF
TRBJ2-1,.,once,TRBV10-3,TGTGCCATCAGTGGGGGCTACGGCCAGGGGAATGAGCAGTTCTTC,CAISGGYGQGNEQFF
TRBJ1-6,.,.,TRBV4-3,TGCGCCAGCAGCCAAGAACCGACAGGTGCTATCCTAAATTCACCCCTCCACTTT,CASSQEPTGAILNSPLHF
TRBJ2-3,TRBD2,.,TRBV20-1,TGCAGTGCTGGACTAGCCACAGATACGCAGTATTTT,CSAGLATDTQYF
TRBJ2-7,.,.,TRBV3-1,TGTGCCAGCAGCCAAGTTAGGGACGGCTACGAGCAGTACTTC,CASSQVRDGYEQYF
TRBJ2-6,.,.,TRBV5-4,TGTGCCAGCAGTCCACAGGGTTTTGGGGCCAACGTCCTGACTTTC,CASSPQGFGANVLTF
TRBJ1-2,.,.,TRBV12-3/TRBV12-4,TGTGCCAGCAGTCCCTCGACTTTTGGCTATGGCTACACCTTC,CASSPSTFGYGYTF
TRBJ2-7,.,.,TRBV4-2,TGTGCCAGCAGCCAAGTGGACAGTGTAGGAACCTACGAGCAGTACTTC,CASSQVDSVGTYEQYF
TRBJ1-2,TRBD1,.,TRBV6-5,TGTGCCAGCAGTAGGACAGGGACTTCTAACTATGGCTACACCTTC,CASSRTGTSNYGYTF
TRBJ2-4,TRBD1,once,TRBV30,TGTGCCTGGAGTGTACCCCGGGACAGGGGGAGAGAAATTCAGTACTTC,CAWSVPRDRGREIQYF
TRBJ1-4,.,.,TRBV27,TGTGCCAGCAGGGAGGGGGAAAAACTGTTTTTT,CASREGEKLFF
TRBJ1-5,.,.,TRBV7-9,TGTGCCAGCAGCATTACGGACAGCAATCAGCCCCAGCATTTT,CASSITDSNQPQHF
TRBJ2-1,.,.,TRBV11-2,TGTGCCAGCAGACGCCGGGACGGACAGTTCTTC,CASRRRDGQFF
TRBJ1-1,TRBD1,.,TRBV12-3/TRBV12-4,TGTGCCAGCAGTTTCCAGGGGACAGGCACTGAAGCTTTCTTT,CASSFQGTGTEAFF
TRBJ2-7,.,.,TRBV6-5,TGTGCCAGCAGTTACTCGACAGGTCCTCTCTACGAGCAGTACTTC,CASSYSTGPLYEQYF
TRBJ2-2,.,.,TRBV9,TGTGCCAGCAGCTCCCGTACAGGGAGCACCGGGGAGCTGTTTTTT,CASSSRTGSTGELFF
TRBJ1-6,.,.,TRBV12-3/TRBV12-4,TGTGCCAGCGGTCCGTGGAATTCACCCCTCCACTTT,CASGPWNSPLHF
TRBJ2-5,TRBD2,.,TRBV6-6,TGTGCCAGCAGTCAGGGGCTAGCGGGAAGGCAGACCCAGTACTTC,CASSQGLAGRQTQYF
TRBJ2-5,.,.,TRBV3-1,TGTGCCAGCAGCCAAGATGGGGAGACCCAGTACTTC,CASSQDGETQYF
TRBJ2-2,TRBD2,.,TRBV3-1,TGTGCCAGCAGCCAACGTCCCGGGACTAGCGGGGGGGGCAACACCGGGGAGCTGTTTTTT,CASSQRPGTSGGGNTGELFF
TRBJ2-1,.,.,TRBV6-5,TGTGCCAGCAGGACGGACAGGGAGGGCTACAATGAGCAGTTCTTC,CASRTDREGYNEQFF
TRBJ1-5,.,.,TRBV2,TGTGCCAGCAGTGACAGGGTGACTCAGCCCCAGCATTTT,CASSDRVTQPQHF
TRBJ2-1,TRBD2,.,TRBV15,TGTGCCACCAGCAGAGATCGGGAGGGGGGGATTGAGCAGTTCTTC,CATSRDREGGIEQFF
TRBJ2-1,.,.,TRBV7-3,TGTGCCAGCAGCTTACAGGGTCCACTGAACAATGAGCAGTTCTTC,CASSLQGPLNNEQFF
TRBJ2-7,TRBD1,.,TRBV30,TGTGCCTGGACCCTAAACCGGGACAGGGCCTACGAGCAGTACTTC,CAWTLNRDRAYEQYF
TRBJ1-4,TRBD1,.,TRBV15,TGTGCCACCAGCAGGGCAGGACAGGGTTTGGAAAAACTGTTTTTT,CATSRAGQGLEKLFF
TRBJ2-1,TRBD2,.,TRBV29-1,TGCAGCGTCCCTGGGGCGGGGGTCTACAATGAGCAGTTCTTC,CSVPGAGVYNEQFF
TRBJ2-5,.,.,TRBV6-5,TGTGCCAGCAGTACGCTCCACAGGGACCAAGAGACCCAGTACTTC,CASSTLHRDQETQYF
TRBJ2-3,TRBD1,.,TRBV6-5,TGTGCCAGCAACGACAGGGGTAGCACAGATACGCAGTATTTT,CASNDRGSTDTQYF
TRBJ2-7,.,.,TRBV30,TGTGCCTGGAGGTTCGGACTCTCCTACGAGCAGTACTTC,CAWRFGLSYEQYF
TRBJ2-3,TRBD2,.,TRBV5-1,TGCGCCAGCAGCTCCCGCAGCGGGGGGAGGACAGATACGCAGTATTTT,CASSSRSGGRTDTQYF
TRBJ1-2,TRBD1,.,TRBV20-1,TGCAGTGCTAAACAGGGGGCAGGAGGCTACACCTTC,CSAKQGAGGYTF
TRBJ2-2,.,.,TRBV2,TGTGCCAGCGGGAGAGGGAACACCGGGGAGCTGTTTTTT,CASGRGNTGELFF
TRBJ2-3,TRBD2,.,TRBV25-1,TGTGCCAGCAGTGAACGAGTAGCGGGGGGGGTTCGTACGCAGTATTTT,CASSERVAGGVRTQYF
TRBJ2-2,.,.,TRBV7-2,TGTGCCAGCAGCTTTACCAGGGGGGCCGGGGAGCTGTTTTTT,CASSFTRGAGELFF
TRBJ1-6,.,.,TRBV30,TGTGCCTGGAGTGGTGGGGGGGCGGCCTATAATTCACCCCTCCACTTT,CAWSGGGAAYNSPLHF